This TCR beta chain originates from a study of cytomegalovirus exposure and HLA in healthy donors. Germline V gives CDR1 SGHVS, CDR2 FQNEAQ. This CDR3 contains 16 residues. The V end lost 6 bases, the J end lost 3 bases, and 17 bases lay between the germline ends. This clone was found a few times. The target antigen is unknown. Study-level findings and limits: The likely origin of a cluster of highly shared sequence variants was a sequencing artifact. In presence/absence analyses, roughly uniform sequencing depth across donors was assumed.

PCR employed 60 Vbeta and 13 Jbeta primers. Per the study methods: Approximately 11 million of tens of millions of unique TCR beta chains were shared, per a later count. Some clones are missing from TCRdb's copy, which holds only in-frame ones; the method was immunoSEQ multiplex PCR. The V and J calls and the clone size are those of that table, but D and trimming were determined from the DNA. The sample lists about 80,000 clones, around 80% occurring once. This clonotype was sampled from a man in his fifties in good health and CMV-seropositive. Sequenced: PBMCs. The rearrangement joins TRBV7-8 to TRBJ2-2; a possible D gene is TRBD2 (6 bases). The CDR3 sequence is CASRGGPHSDTGELFF. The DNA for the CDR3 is TGTGCCAGCAGGGGGGGTCCCCACTCGGACACCGGGGAGCTGTTTTTT.